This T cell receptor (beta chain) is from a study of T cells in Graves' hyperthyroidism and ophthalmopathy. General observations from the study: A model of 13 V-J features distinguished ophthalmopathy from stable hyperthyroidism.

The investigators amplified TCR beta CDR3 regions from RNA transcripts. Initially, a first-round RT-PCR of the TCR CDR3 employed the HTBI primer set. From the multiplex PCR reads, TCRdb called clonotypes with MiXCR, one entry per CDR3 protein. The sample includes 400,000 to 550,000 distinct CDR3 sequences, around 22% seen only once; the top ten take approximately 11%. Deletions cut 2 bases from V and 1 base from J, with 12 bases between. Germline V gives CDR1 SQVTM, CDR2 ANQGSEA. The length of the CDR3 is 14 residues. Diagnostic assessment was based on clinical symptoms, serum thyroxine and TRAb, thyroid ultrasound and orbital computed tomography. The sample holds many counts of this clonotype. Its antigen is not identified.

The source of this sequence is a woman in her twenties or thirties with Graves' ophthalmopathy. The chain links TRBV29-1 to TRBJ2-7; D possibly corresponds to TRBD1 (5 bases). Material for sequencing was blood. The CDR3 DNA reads TGCAGCGTTGAAAGGGGTTGGCCGTCCTACGAGCAGTACTTC. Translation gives CSVERGWPSYEQYF.